Below, one T cell receptor (beta chain) is given with its context. The data are from a study of blood T cell repertoires in COVID-19. Study as a whole: Researchers got acute and convalescent COVID-19 samples from the United States, Italy and Spain. PBMCs, B-cell-depleted T cells, or T cells provided the cDNA or gDNA that made up the material.

V lost 3 bases, J lost 0 bases, and 15 bases lay in between. This CDR3 contains 16 residues. The V gene's germline CDR1 is SGHDT and CDR2 YYEEEE. Source study methods: Nucleated cell number was recorded as an estimate derived from reference gene primer amplification. Sequencing used immunoSEQ multiplex PCR; TCRdb keeps in-frame clones, though not all of them. For V, J and clone size, that table is used; D and trimming come from the DNA. The top ten clones hold about 2.2% of a sample with approximately 220,000 clones, 86% of them seen once. The chain carries TRBV5-6 and TRBJ2-5; D perhaps matches TRBD2 (6 bases). The origin of this receptor is a woman in her forties or fifties with acute or convalescent COVID-19. Sample: peripheral blood. This CDR3 is CASSSWRGPYQETQYF. CDR3 coding DNA: TGTGCCAGCAGCTCCTGGCGGGGCCCGTACCAAGAGACCCAGTACTTC. Full variable domain (missing parts from reference TRBV5-6 and TRBJ2-5): DAGVTQSPTHLIKTRGQQVTLRCSPKSGHDTVSWYQQALGQGPQFIFQYYEEEERQRGNFPDRFSGHQFPNYSSELNVNALLLGDSALYLCASSSWRGPYQETQYFGPGTRLLVL.